The clone carrying this T cell receptor (beta chain) was recorded a few times. Its antigen remains unidentified. Its ends do not fully match the called genes, so a read error is possible. These data come from a study of blood T cells in healthy people across ages. Notes on the study in general: Researchers report that TCR beta diversity correlated strongly with naive T cell percentage.

Together with a sample-barcoded 5' primer, a J-beta primer mix was included in a second PCR lasting roughly 6 to 12 cycles. In TCRdb, the 5' RACE reads were re-called with MiXCR into one record per CDR3 protein. This sample has some 1,500,000 distinct CDR3 sequences, with 35% to 45% found just once. Sample: blood. The sequence came from a woman younger than 35 in good health.

The CDR3 nucleotides read TGTGCCAGCAGCGAAGGACAGGGAGGAGAGACACAGTACTTC. This codes for CASSEGQGGETQYF. The genes are TRBV7-2 and TRBJ2-5; 8 bases agree with TRBD1. The CDR3 extends over 14 amino acids. Germline CDR1 SGHTA, CDR2 FQGNSA.